This paragraph reports one T cell receptor beta chain. The target antigen is unknown. This sample was taken from a study of identical twins. V lost 6 bases and J 12 bases, leaving 17 bases between the germline ends. Germline V gene lookup returns CDR1 DFQATT and CDR2 SNEGSKA (reference sequence). This CDR3 contains 11 residues. General study results and limits: Zero-insertion analyses might be partly confounded by invariant T cells like MAIT and iNKT.

TCRdb processed the 5' RACE reads anew with MiXCR; each CDR3 protein has one entry. The data hold more than 1.5 million distinct CDR3 sequences, with more than 30% observed a single time. The sequencing sample was made of cord blood. The chain links TRBV20-1 to TRBJ2-5; D gene ambiguous. This clonotype was obtained from a newborn girl in good health. CDR3 amino acids: CSALGRRVEYF. The CDR3, as DNA: TGCAGTGCCCTGGGCCGGCGTGTGGAGTACTTC.